The clone carrying this TCR beta chain has more than one count but fewer than ten. As yet, its antigen is unknown. Two oligonucleotides, mixed equimolar, formed the beta constant-region primer covering TRBC1 and TRBC2. The cDNA 3' end received a ligated single-stranded oligonucleotide carrying the SP2 primer and a 12-nucleotide UMI. TCRdb passed the UMI-ligation and nested PCR reads through MiXCR, listing each CDR3 protein once. The table includes over 75,000 distinct CDR3 sequences, approximately 14% detected once. The data were taken from a study of naive and memory T cell subsets. Alpha and beta libraries were amplified separately from the second PCR onward. Study outcomes and limitations: Activation and differentiation may alter RNA-based TCR counts.

CDR3 length: 17 amino acids. The V gene lost 5 bases and the J gene lost 0 bases, with 17 bases spanning the gap. Germline CDR1 and CDR2: LNHDA and SQIVND (reference sequence). The sample comprised central memory CD4+ T cells from blood. The receptor's source is a human donor in good health. This sequence joins TRBV19 and TRBJ1-5; the D is unclear. The CDR3 loop reads CASSVRPPGYSNQPQHF. The CDR3 DNA follows: TGTGCCAGTAGTGTACGCCCTCCGGGGTATAGCAATCAGCCCCAGCATTTT.